Each of the 22 T cell receptor beta chains below was sequenced from the same sample in a study of blood T cell repertoires in COVID-19. Only in-frame clones appear in the TCRdb table, and some are missing; sequencing was by immunoSEQ multiplex PCR. The sample includes more than 35,000 clones, 88% seen only once; the top ten take about 12%. Source material: peripheral blood. The receptors here all came from a man in his 60s with active COVID-19.

This CDR3 is CASSLVRGSGYTF. In DNA, the CDR3 is TGTGCCAGCAGCTTGGTGCGGGGCTCTGGCTACACCTTC. This chain uses TRBV5-5 with TRBJ1-2, with D maybe TRBD1 (5 bases). The CDR3 has 13 amino acids. The germline V gene has CDR1 SGHKS and CDR2 YYEKEE (reference sequence). Trimming left V 0 bases short and J 7 bases short, with 10 bases between.

The V gene is TRBV14, the J gene TRBJ2-5, with a possible D match to TRBD2 (5 bases). This CDR3 spans 16 amino acids. Trimming shortened V by 0 bases and J by 1 base, and 12 bases separated the two germline ends. The V gene's germline CDR1 is SGHDN and CDR2 FVKESK. The CDR3 region is CASSQEEFGGQETQYF. The CDR3 nucleotides read TGTGCCAGCAGCCAAGAGGAGTTCGGAGGCCAAGAGACCCAGTACTTC.

This sequence joins TRBV6-5 and TRBJ2-2; no clear D gene. The ends were cut back, 6 bases at V and 2 bases at J, with 7 bases in the middle. The CDR3 covers 13 residues. Germline V gene sequence: CDR1 MNHEY, CDR2 SVGAGI. The CDR3 DNA reads as TGTGCCAGCAGCGACACCAACACCGGGGAGCTGTTTTTT. It yields the protein CASSDTNTGELFF.

This rearrangement joins TRBV19 to TRBJ2-2, with D possibly TRBD1 on 5 matching bases. CDR3 length: 16 amino acids. Trimming took 7 bases from V and 6 from J, leaving 21 bases between them. Germline V gene lookup returns CDR1 LNHDA and CDR2 SQIVND (reference sequence). CDR3: CASTPRAGIKAGELFF. DNA for the CDR3: TGTGCCAGTACCCCCCGGGCAGGGATCAAGGCCGGGGAGCTGTTTTTT.

This clone has a single count. V and J are TRBV5-5 and TRBJ2-2, with a tentative D call TRBD1 (6 bases). The V end lost 4 bases, the J end lost 11 bases, and 27 bases lay between the germline ends. Germline assignment: CDR1 SGHKS and CDR2 YYEKEE (reference sequence). CDR3 length: 17 residues. DNA of the CDR3: TGTGCCAGCAGCGGAACTGGGACACCTGGGACACTTAGAGAGCTGTTTTTT. This sequence encodes CASSGTGTPGTLRELFF.

V and J are TRBV27 and TRBJ2-2, with 13 nucleotides matching TRBD2. Germline CDR1 and CDR2: MNHEY and SMNVEV (reference sequence). Unmatched junction bases numbered 0, after V lost 3 bases and J lost 2 bases. CDR3 size: 16 residues. As DNA, the CDR3 is TGTGCCAGCAGTTTGGGACTAGCGGGAAACACCGGGGAGCTGTTTTTT. Amino acids: CASSLGLAGNTGELFF.

The rearrangement joins TRBV3-1 (or the pseudogene TRBV3-2) to TRBJ2-2; D unclear. Germline CDR1 reads LGHDT; CDR2 reads YNNKEL (reference sequence). Trimming took off 3 bases at V and 0 bases at J, with 11 bases between the two ends. This CDR3 spans 16 amino acids. The CDR3 DNA follows: TGTGCCAGCAGCCAGTTACACCCCGCGAACACCGGGGAGCTGTTTTTT. Its translation is CASSQLHPANTGELFF.

Regarding this clone: A junction end diverges from the germline sequence, so it may reflect a read error. The sample has other DNA sequences that encode this CDR3 too. This chain uses TRBV6-5 with TRBJ2-5; TRBD2 might be the D (7 bases). The CDR3 totals 14 residues. Germline CDR1 and CDR2: MNHEY and SVGAGI. The CDR3 loop reads CASSRGGYQETQYF. CDR3 nucleotide sequence: TGTGCCAGCAGTAGGGGGGGTTACCAGGAGACCCAGTACTTC.

The chain combines TRBV7-9 with TRBJ2-7; tentative D call: TRBD1 (7 bases). The V and J ends lost 4 bases and 0 bases respectively, with 16 bases between them. Germline V gene sequence: CDR1 SEHNR, CDR2 FQNEAQ (reference sequence). The CDR3 runs 16 residues. The CDR3 loop is CASSSRRDSRSYEQYF. CDR3 DNA: TGTGCCAGCAGCTCCCGGCGGGACAGCCGCTCCTACGAGCAGTACTTC.

This chain uses TRBV14 with TRBJ1-2; D perhaps matches TRBD1 (5 bases). The length of the CDR3 is 15 residues. Germline lookup yields CDR1 SGHDN and CDR2 FVKESK. Trimming removed 5 bases at V and 6 bases at J, with 19 bases between. Here the CDR3 DNA reads TGTGCCAGCAGCTCTCGGCAGGGATCTCTGGATGGCTACACCTTC. Translating gives CASSSRQGSLDGYTF.

The chain employs TRBV9 and TRBJ2-1, with 7 bases matching TRBD2. Germline assignment: CDR1 SGDLS and CDR2 YYNGEE. This CDR3 comprises 16 residues. The ends lost 0 bases at V and 7 bases at J; junction bases unmatched: 10. This CDR3 is CASSVGRGDSRNEQFF. The CDR3 DNA sequence: TGTGCCAGCAGCGTAGGTCGGGGGGACTCGAGGAATGAGCAGTTCTTC.

This chain links TRBV30 with TRBJ2-5; 10 bases are a match to TRBD1. The CDR3 is made up of 15 amino acids. The J segment lost 0 bases and the V segment lost 4 bases, leaving 5 bases of the junction unmatched. The germline V gene encodes CDR1 GTSNPN and CDR2 SVGIG (reference sequence). CDR3 DNA sequence: TGTGCCTGGAATACGGGACAGGGGTACCAAGAGACCCAGTACTTC. As protein: CAWNTGQGYQETQYF.

The V and J genes are TRBV2 and TRBJ1-2; D not resolved. V lost 3 bases, J lost 3 bases, and 8 bases lay in between. Germline V CDR1 and CDR2: SNHLY, FYNNEI. The CDR3 sequence is 13 residues long. CDR3 loop: CASSDREDYGYTF. Here the CDR3 DNA reads TGTGCCAGCAGTGATCGGGAGGACTATGGCTACACCTTC.

The chain recombines TRBV2 with TRBJ2-1, with D hard to call. The CDR3 totals 13 residues. The V gene's germline CDR1 is SNHLY and CDR2 FYNNEI. V was clipped by 8 bases and J by 8 bases, with 16 bases between them. CDR3 in DNA: TGTGCCAGCGGCACACGCCGAGGCGATGAGCAGTTCTTC. Protein: CASGTRRGDEQFF. Drawing the rest from reference TRBV2 and TRBJ2-1, the complete variable domain is EPEVTQTPSHQVTQMGQEVILRCVPISNHLYFYWYRQILGQKVEFLVSFYNNEISEKSEIFDDQFSVERPDGSNFTLKIRSTKLEDSAMYFCASGTRRGDEQFFGPGTRLTVL.

This chain joins TRBV10-3 and TRBJ2-7; tentative D call: TRBD1 (6 bases). The CDR3 loop spans 16 amino acids. Trimming left V 8 bases short and J 0 bases short, with 20 bases between. Per germline, CDR1 ENHRY and CDR2 SYGVKD. CDR3: CAISEQGTGGSYEQYF. The CDR3 DNA follows: TGTGCCATCTCGGAACAGGGTACAGGAGGCTCCTACGAGCAGTACTTC.

This chain connects TRBV7-3 to TRBJ1-6; 9 bases map to TRBD1. V lost 3 bases, J lost 8 bases, and 5 bases stayed unmatched. The germline V gene encodes CDR1 SGHTA and CDR2 FQGTGA. The CDR3 extends over 15 amino acids. CDR3 amino acids: CASSLGQGWDSPLHF. The CDR3 DNA follows: TGTGCCAGCAGCTTGGGACAGGGATGGGATTCACCCCTCCACTTT.

The rearrangement joins TRBV28 to TRBJ1-5; no clear D. The CDR3 consists of 15 residues. CDR1 is MDHEN, CDR2 SYDVKM, per germline. V was clipped by 3 bases and J by 0 bases, with 9 bases between them. The CDR3 loop reads CASSLIEASNQPQHF. The CDR3 DNA reads TGTGCCAGCAGTTTGATAGAAGCTAGCAATCAGCCCCAGCATTTT.

The chain's CDR3 is CAWSLLLRDPNEKLFF. The CDR3 nucleotides read TGTGCCTGGAGCCTGCTCCTGCGGGACCCGAATGAAAAACTGTTTTTT. The V gene is TRBV30, the J gene TRBJ1-4; tentatively, D is TRBD1 (5 bases). Trimming stripped 3 bases from V and 5 bases from J, with 19 bases between. Germline CDR1 is GTSNPN and CDR2 is SVGIG (reference sequence). The CDR3 is 16 amino acids.

This clone was seen a few times. V is TRBV7-9 and J is TRBJ1-2; D may be TRBD1 (6 bases). The CDR3 spans 16 residues. From germline, CDR1 is SEHNR and CDR2 FQNEAQ (reference sequence). V was pared by 4 bases and J by 6 bases, with 21 bases between. The CDR3 here is CASSSYSRQDQHGYTF. In DNA, the CDR3 is TGTGCCAGCAGCTCTTACTCCAGACAGGACCAACATGGCTACACCTTC.

This chain uses TRBV19 with TRBJ2-7, with unresolved D. CDR3 size: 13 residues. The V gene's germline CDR1 is LNHDA and CDR2 SQIVND (reference sequence). Trimming pared 4 bases from V and 3 bases from J, leaving 10 bases between. CDR3 nucleotides: TGTGCCAGTAGTAGCCGGAGTAACTACGAGCAGTACTTC. This translates into CASSSRSNYEQYF.

This sequence joins TRBV28 and TRBJ1-5; TRBD1 agrees at 9 bases. Germline CDR1 reads MDHEN; CDR2 reads SYDVKM. This CDR3 spans 15 amino acids. The V segment lost 7 bases and the J segment 2 bases; nucleotides outside the gene matches: 6. CDR3 DNA sequence: TGTGCCAGCATCACGGACAGGGGAGGCAATCAGCCCCAGCATTTT. This sequence encodes CASITDRGGNQPQHF.

The chain employs TRBV21-1 and TRBJ1-5. TRBV21-1 is a documented pseudogene. The CDR3 spans 13 residues. CDR3 amino acids: CASSIDSNQPQHF. CDR3 sequence (DNA): TGTGCCAGCAGCATAGATTCTAATCAGCCCCAGCATTTT.